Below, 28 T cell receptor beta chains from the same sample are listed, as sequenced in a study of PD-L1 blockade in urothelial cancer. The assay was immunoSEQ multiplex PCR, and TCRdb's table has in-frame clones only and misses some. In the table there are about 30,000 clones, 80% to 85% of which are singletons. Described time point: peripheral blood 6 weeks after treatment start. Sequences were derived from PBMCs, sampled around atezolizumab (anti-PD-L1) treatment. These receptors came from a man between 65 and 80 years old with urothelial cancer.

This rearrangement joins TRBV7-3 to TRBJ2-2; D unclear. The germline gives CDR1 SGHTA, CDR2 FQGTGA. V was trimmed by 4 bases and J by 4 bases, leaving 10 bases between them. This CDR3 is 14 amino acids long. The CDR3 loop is CASSSLSGTGELFF. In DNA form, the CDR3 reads TGTGCCAGCAGCTCCCTTTCCGGCACCGGGGAGCTGTTTTTT. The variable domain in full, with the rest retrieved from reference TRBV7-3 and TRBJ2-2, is GAGVSQTPSNKVTEKGKYVELRCDPISGHTALYWYRQSLGQGPEFLIYFQGTGAADDSGLPNDRFFAVRPEGSVSTLKIQRTERGDSAVYLCASSSLSGTGELFFGEGSRLTVL.

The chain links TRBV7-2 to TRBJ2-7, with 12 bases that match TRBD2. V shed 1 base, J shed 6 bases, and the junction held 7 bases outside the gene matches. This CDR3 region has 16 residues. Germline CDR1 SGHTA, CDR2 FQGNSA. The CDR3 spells CASSLESASGRGEQYF. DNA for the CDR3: TGTGCCAGCAGCTTAGAGTCGGCTAGCGGGAGGGGCGAGCAGTACTTC.

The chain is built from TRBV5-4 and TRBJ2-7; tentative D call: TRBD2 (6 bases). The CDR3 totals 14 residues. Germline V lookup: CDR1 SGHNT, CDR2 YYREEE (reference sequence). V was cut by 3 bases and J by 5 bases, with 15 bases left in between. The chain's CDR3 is CASSWGGRGDEQYF. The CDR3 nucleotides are TGTGCCAGCAGCTGGGGAGGCCGCGGGGACGAGCAGTACTTC.

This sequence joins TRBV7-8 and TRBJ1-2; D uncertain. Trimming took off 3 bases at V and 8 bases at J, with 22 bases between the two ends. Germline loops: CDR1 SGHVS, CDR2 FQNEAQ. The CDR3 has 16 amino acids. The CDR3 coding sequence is TGTGCCAGCAGCTTGGGTAGTTGGTCCGAGGATGGAGGCTACACCTTC. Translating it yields CASSLGSWSEDGGYTF.

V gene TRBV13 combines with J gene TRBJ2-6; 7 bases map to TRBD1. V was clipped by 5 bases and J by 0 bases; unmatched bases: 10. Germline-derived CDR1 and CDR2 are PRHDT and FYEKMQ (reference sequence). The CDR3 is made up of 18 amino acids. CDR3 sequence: CASSPFRDRYSGANVLTF. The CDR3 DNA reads TGTGCCAGCAGCCCGTTTAGGGACAGATACTCTGGGGCCAACGTCCTGACTTTC.

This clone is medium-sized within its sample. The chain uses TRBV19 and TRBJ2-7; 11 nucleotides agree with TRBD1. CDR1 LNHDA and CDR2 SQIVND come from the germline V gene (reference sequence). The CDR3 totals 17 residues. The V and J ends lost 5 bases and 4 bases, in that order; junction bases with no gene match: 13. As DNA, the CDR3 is TGTGCCAGTAGTCCTCCGTGGACAGGGGGCAGGACTTACGAGCAGTACTTC. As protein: CASSPPWTGGRTYEQYF.

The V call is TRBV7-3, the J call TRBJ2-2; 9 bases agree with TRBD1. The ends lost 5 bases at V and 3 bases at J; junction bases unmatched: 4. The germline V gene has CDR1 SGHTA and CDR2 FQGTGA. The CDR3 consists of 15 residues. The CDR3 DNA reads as TGTGCCAGCAGCCGGGACAGGGTGGACACCGGGGAGCTGTTTTTT. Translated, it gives CASSRDRVDTGELFF.

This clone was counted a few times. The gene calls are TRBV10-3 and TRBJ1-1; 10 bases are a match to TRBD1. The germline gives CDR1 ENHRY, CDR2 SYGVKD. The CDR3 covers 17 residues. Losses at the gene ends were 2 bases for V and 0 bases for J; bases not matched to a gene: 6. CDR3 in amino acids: CAISERGTGALNTEAFF. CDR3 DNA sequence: TGTGCCATCAGTGAGCGAGGGACAGGGGCCTTGAACACTGAAGCTTTCTTT.

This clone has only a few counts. This chain's CDR3 is CASSFRGQATEAFF. DNA of the CDR3: TGTGCCAGCAGCTTCAGGGGGCAGGCGACTGAAGCTTTCTTT. This chain links TRBV5-4 with TRBJ1-1, with 8 bases fitting TRBD1. This CDR3 contains 14 residues. V shed 2 bases and J 5 bases; nucleotides not matched to a gene: 5. Germline V gives CDR1 SGHNT, CDR2 YYREEE (reference sequence).

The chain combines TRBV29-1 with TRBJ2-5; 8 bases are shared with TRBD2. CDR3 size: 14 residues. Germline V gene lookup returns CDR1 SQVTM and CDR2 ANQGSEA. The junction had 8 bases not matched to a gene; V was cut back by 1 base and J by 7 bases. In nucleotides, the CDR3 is TGCAGCGTTGAAGCGGGGGGGTCGGTGGGGACCCAGTACTTC. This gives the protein CSVEAGGSVGTQYF.

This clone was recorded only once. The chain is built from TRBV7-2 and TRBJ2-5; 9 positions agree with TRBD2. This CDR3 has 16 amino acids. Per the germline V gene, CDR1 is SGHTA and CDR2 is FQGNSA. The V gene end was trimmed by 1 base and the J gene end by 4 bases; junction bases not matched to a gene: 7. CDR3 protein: CASSLVQRGAGETQYF. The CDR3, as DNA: TGTGCCAGCAGCTTAGTCCAGCGGGGGGCAGGAGAGACCCAGTACTTC.

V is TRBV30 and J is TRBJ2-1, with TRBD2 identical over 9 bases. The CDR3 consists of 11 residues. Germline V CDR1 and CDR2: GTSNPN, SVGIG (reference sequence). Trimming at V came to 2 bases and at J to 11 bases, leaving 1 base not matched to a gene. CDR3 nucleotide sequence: TGTGCCTGGAGTAGCGGGGGGCAGCAGTTCTTC. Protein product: CAWSSGGQQFF.

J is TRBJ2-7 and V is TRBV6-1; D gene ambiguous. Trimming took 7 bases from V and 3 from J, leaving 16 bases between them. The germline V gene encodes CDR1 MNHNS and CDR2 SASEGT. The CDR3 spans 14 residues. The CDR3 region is CASTSQIRSYEQYF. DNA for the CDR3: TGTGCCAGCACCTCACAAATACGGAGCTACGAGCAGTACTTC.

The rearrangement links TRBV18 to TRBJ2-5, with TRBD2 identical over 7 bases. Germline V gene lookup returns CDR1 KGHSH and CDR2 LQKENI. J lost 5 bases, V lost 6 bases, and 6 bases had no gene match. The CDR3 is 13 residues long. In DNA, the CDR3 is TGTGCCAGCTCGCCGACTAGCAGTGAGACCCAGTACTTC. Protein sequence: CASSPTSSETQYF.

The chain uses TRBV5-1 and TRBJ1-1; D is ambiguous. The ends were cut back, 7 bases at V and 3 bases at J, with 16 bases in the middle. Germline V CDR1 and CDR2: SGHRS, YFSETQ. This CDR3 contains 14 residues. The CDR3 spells CASSPLGGDTEAFF. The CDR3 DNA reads TGCGCCAGCTCCCCCCTGGGAGGAGACACTGAAGCTTTCTTT.

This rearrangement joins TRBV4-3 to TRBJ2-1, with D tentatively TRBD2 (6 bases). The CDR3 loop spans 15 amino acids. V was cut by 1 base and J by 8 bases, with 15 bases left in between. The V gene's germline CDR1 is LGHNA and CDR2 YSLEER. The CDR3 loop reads CASSQGGGKADEQFF. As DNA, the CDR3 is TGCGCCAGCAGCCAAGGGGGCGGGAAAGCCGATGAGCAGTTCTTC.

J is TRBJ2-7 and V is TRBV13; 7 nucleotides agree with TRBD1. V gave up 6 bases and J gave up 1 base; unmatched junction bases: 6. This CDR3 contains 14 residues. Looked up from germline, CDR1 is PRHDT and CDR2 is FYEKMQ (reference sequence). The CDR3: CASRLQGPSYEQYF. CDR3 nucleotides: TGTGCCAGCAGACTACAGGGGCCTTCCTACGAGCAGTACTTC.

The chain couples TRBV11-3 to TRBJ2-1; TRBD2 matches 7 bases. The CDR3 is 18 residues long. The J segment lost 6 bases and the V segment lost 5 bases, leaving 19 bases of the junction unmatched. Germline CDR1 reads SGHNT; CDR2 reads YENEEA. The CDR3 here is CASSLGGSAAGWFNEQFF. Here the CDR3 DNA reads TGTGCCAGCAGCCTCGGGGGGAGCGCGGCAGGGTGGTTCAATGAGCAGTTCTTC. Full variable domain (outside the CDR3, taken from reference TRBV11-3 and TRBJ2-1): EAGVVQSPRYKIIEKKQPVAFWCNPISGHNTLYWYLQNLGQGPELLIRYENEEAVDDSQLPKDRFSAERLKGVDSTLKIQPAELGDSAVYLCASSLGGSAAGWFNEQFFGPGTRLTVL.

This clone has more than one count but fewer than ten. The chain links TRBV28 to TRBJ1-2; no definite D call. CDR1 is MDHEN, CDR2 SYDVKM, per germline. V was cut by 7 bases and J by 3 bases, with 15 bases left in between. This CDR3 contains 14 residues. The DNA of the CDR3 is TGTGCCAGCAACCCGGGCGGAGGGTACTATGGCTACACCTTC. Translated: CASNPGGGYYGYTF.

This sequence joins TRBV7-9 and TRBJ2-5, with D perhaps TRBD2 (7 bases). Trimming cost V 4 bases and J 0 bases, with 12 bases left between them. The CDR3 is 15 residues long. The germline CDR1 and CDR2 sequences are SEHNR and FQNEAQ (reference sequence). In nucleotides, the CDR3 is TGTGCCAGCAGCTGGAGGGGGGGGGACCAAGAGACCCAGTACTTC. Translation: CASSWRGGDQETQYF.

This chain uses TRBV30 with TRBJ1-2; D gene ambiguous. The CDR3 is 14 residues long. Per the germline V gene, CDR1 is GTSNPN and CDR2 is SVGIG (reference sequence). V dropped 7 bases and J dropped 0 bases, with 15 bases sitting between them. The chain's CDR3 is CALINSLTNYGYTF. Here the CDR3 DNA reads TGTGCCTTAATAAACAGTTTAACTAACTATGGCTACACCTTC.

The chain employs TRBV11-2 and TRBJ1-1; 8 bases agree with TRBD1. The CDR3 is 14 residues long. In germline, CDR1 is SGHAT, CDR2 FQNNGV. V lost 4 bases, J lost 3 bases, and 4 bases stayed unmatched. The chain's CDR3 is CASSSDRVYTEAFF. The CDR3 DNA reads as TGTGCCAGCAGCTCGGACAGGGTATACACTGAAGCTTTCTTT.

The chain's CDR3 is CASSQLMTGREAFF. The CDR3, as DNA: TGTGCCAGCAGCCAACTAATGACAGGGAGGGAAGCTTTCTTT. The chain links TRBV5-8 to TRBJ1-1, with 7 bases that match TRBD1. V was clipped by 4 bases and J by 8 bases; unmatched bases: 11. The CDR3 extends over 14 amino acids. Germline V lookup: CDR1 SGHTS, CDR2 YDEGEE.

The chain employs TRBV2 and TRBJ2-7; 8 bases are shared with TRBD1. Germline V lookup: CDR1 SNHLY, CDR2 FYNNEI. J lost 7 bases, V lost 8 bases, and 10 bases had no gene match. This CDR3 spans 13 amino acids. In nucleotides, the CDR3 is TGTGCCAGCTCCGCAGGGGGCGCGAGTGAGCAGTACTTC. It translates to CASSAGGASEQYF.

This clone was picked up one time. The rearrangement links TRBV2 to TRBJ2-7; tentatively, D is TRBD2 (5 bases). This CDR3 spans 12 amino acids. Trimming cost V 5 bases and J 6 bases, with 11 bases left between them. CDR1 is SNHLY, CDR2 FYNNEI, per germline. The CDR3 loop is CASSLGLSEQYF. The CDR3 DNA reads TGTGCCAGCAGTCTAGGACTCTCCGAGCAGTACTTC.

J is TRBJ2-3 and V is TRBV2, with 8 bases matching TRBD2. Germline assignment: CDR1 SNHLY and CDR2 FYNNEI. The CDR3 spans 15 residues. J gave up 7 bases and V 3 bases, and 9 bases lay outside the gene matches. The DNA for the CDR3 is TGTGCCAGCAGTGAGGCTAGCGGGTTACCCTATACGCAGTATTTT. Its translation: CASSEASGLPYTQYF.

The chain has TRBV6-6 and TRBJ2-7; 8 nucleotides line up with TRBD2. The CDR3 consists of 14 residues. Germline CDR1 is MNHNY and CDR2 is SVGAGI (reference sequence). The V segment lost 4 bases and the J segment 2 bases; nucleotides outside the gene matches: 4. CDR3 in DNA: TGTGCCAGCAGTTCTCAGCGGGGGCCCTACGAGCAGTACTTC. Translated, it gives CASSSQRGPYEQYF.

The CDR3 sequence: CASSRGQVPNEKLFF. The DNA for the CDR3 is TGTGCCAGCAGCCGTGGACAGGTCCCTAATGAAAAACTGTTTTTT. The V and J genes are TRBV11-2 and TRBJ1-4; 7 bases agree with TRBD1. The CDR3 contains 15 residues. After removal of 5 bases from V and 3 bases from J, the junction contained 6 bases not matched to a gene. CDR1 and CDR2 from the germline V gene are SGHAT and FQNNGV. Full variable domain (outside the CDR3, taken from reference TRBV11-2 and TRBJ1-4): EAGVAQSPRYKIIEKRQSVAFWCNPISGHATLYWYQQILGQGPKLLIQFQNNGVVDDSQLPKDRFSAERLKGVDSTLKIQPAKLEDSAVYLCASSRGQVPNEKLFFGSGTQLSVL.